This is a list of T cell receptor beta chains from one sample in a study of blood T cell repertoires in COVID-19. Some clones are missing from TCRdb's copy, which holds only in-frame ones; the method was immunoSEQ multiplex PCR. Among over 85,000 clones listed, around 82% were seen once. Sequencing used peripheral blood. Receptors originate from a woman at least 80 years old with COVID-19, enrolled during active disease. Each CDR3 is given with its conserved first and last residue. The D gene is left open where the match is weak. The size of a clone is reported for some rows only, either as once, few or many, or as a class for expanded clones.

d_call j_call v_call clone_size cdr3_aa cdr3_nt
. TRBJ1-2 TRBV4-2 . CASSQDLRRAEGGYTF TGTGCCAGCAGCCAAGATTTGAGGAGGGCCGAGGGGGGCTACACCTTC
TRBD1 TRBJ1-4 TRBV5-1 . CASSLGTGATNEKLFF TGCGCCAGCAGCCTAGGGACAGGCGCAACTAATGAAAAACTGTTTTTT
. TRBJ2-6 TRBV19 . CASSIDFRNSGANVLTF TGTGCCAGTAGTATAGATTTCAGGAACTCTGGGGCCAACGTCCTGACTTTC
. TRBJ1-6 TRBV2 once CASSGPGSTLHF TGTGCCAGCAGTGGGCCGGGGTCCACCCTCCACTTT
TRBD1 TRBJ2-2 TRBV5-1 . CASSGTGSRGGELFF TGCGCCAGCTCCGGGACAGGGTCTAGGGGCGGGGAGCTGTTTTTT
. TRBJ1-5 TRBV10-3 . CAISDSASNQPQHF TGTGCCATCAGTGATAGCGCAAGCAATCAGCCCCAGCATTTT
TRBD2 TRBJ2-3 TRBV7-2 . CASSSPGTSGGGYTQYF TGTGCCAGCAGCTCCCCCGGGACTAGCGGGGGTGGGTATACGCAGTATTTT
TRBD2 TRBJ2-1 TRBV4-1 . CASSQGLAGADEQFF TGCGCCAGCAGCCAAGGACTAGCGGGAGCAGATGAGCAGTTCTTC
TRBD2 TRBJ2-7 TRBV7-2 . CASSLIFREVPREQYF TGTGCCAGCAGCCTTATCTTCCGGGAGGTCCCCCGCGAGCAGTACTTC
. TRBJ1-4 TRBV9 . CASSLVGWGQDEKLFF TGTGCCAGCAGCCTCGTAGGGTGGGGGCAGGATGAAAAACTGTTTTTT
TRBD1 TRBJ2-2 TRBV27 . CASKRGQNTGELFF TGTGCCAGCAAGAGGGGGCAAAACACCGGGGAGCTGTTTTTT
. TRBJ1-5 TRBV6-2/TRBV6-3 . CASSSIRQLNQPQHF TGTGCCAGCAGCTCGATAAGACAGCTCAATCAGCCCCAGCATTTT
TRBD1 TRBJ2-2 TRBV2 . CASSEGQGKKTGELFF TGTGCCAGCAGTGAAGGACAGGGGAAAAAGACCGGGGAGCTGTTTTTT
. TRBJ1-1 TRBV9 . CASTAGMNTEAFF TGTGCCAGCACTGCAGGAATGAACACTGAAGCTTTCTTT
. TRBJ1-5 TRBV19 . CASSPYGQFSNQPQHF TGTGCCAGTAGTCCCTACGGACAGTTTAGCAATCAGCCCCAGCATTTT
. TRBJ2-2 TRBV7-2 . CATSELSGVTGELFF TGTGCCACATCCGAACTATCGGGGGTGACCGGGGAGCTGTTTTTT
TRBD1 TRBJ2-3 TRBV24-1 few CATSDDREADTQYF TGTGCCACCAGTGACGACAGGGAAGCAGATACGCAGTATTTT
. TRBJ1-1 TRBV6-1 . CASSEKGDTEAFF TGTGCCAGCAGTGAGAAGGGGGACACTGAAGCTTTCTTT
TRBD2 TRBJ2-7 TRBV9 . CASTGAVREGRTEQYF TGTGCCAGCACTGGTGCGGTGAGGGAGGGCCGTACCGAGCAGTACTTC
TRBD2 TRBJ2-1 TRBV7-2 . CASSSSGTSVDEQFF TGTGCCAGCAGCTCCTCCGGGACTAGTGTCGATGAGCAGTTCTTC
TRBD2 TRBJ2-2 TRBV10-1 . CASRRLARYTGELFF TGCGCCAGCAGAAGACTAGCAAGATACACCGGGGAGCTGTTTTTT
. TRBJ2-4 TRBV24-1 . CATSDRGAGGNIQYF TGTGCCACCAGTGACAGGGGGGCAGGGGGGAACATTCAGTACTTC
. TRBJ2-7 TRBV7-2 . CASSLVLGQYEQYF TGTGCCAGCAGCTTAGTCTTGGGGCAGTACGAGCAGTACTTC
TRBD2 TRBJ2-3 TRBV5-4 . CASSGGLASTDTQYF TGTGCCAGCAGCGGGGGACTAGCGAGCACAGATACGCAGTATTTT
TRBD1 TRBJ2-1 TRBV15 . CATSSGVGTGGFEQFF TGTGCCACCAGCAGTGGTGTGGGGACAGGGGGCTTTGAGCAGTTCTTC
. TRBJ1-1 TRBV5-1 . CASSRLQATEAFF TGCGCCAGCAGTCGTTTACAGGCCACTGAAGCTTTCTTT
. TRBJ2-2 TRBV2 . CASSEVRANTGELFF TGTGCCAGCAGTGAAGTCAGGGCGAACACCGGGGAGCTGTTTTTT
TRBD2 TRBJ2-5 TRBV7-3 . CASSLKGGLAGGDQETQYF TGTGCCAGCAGCTTAAAAGGTGGACTAGCGGGGGGCGATCAAGAGACCCAGTACTTC
TRBD1 TRBJ1-2 TRBV6-5 few CASIRTRTGHGYTF TGTGCCAGCATAAGGACTCGGACAGGCCATGGCTACACCTTC
. TRBJ2-7 TRBV12-3/TRBV12-4 . CASSLNRVGEQYF TGTGCCAGCAGTTTAAACAGGGTGGGCGAGCAGTACTTC
. TRBJ2-3 TRBV7-8 . CASSPAQTRARGDTQYF TGTGCCAGCAGCCCCGCCCAGACCCGCGCGAGAGGAGATACGCAGTATTTT
TRBD2 TRBJ2-7 TRBV5-1 . CASSGPAGARNEQYF TGCGCCAGCAGCGGACCAGCGGGGGCGCGAAACGAGCAGTACTTC
TRBD2 TRBJ2-3 TRBV2 few CASRPGLAGGTDTQYF TGTGCCAGCAGGCCGGGACTAGCGGGGGGCACAGATACGCAGTATTTT
. TRBJ2-2 TRBV5-1 . CASSWNRARAHTGELFF TGCGCCAGCAGCTGGAACAGGGCAAGGGCTCACACCGGGGAGCTGTTTTTT
. TRBJ1-1 TRBV5-4 few CASSPGRGDTEAFF TGTGCCAGCAGCCCGGGACGGGGGGACACTGAAGCTTTCTTT
. TRBJ1-2 TRBV12-5 once CASGLVAGGNYGYTF TGTGCTAGTGGTTTGGTAGCGGGAGGGAACTATGGCTACACCTTC
TRBD2 TRBJ2-7 TRBV5-4 . CASSKGLANYEQYF TGTGCCAGCAGCAAGGGACTAGCGAATTACGAGCAGTACTTC
. TRBJ1-5 TRBV12-2 . CASRLVGGTEISNQPQHF TGTGCAAGTCGCTTAGTTGGCGGGACAGAAATTAGCAATCAGCCCCAGCATTTT
TRBD1 TRBJ1-2 TRBV6-5 . CASRGQGANGYTF TGTGCCAGCAGAGGACAGGGGGCGAATGGCTACACCTTC
TRBD1 TRBJ1-1 TRBV18 few CASSPRQGQNTEAFF TGTGCCAGCTCACCACGACAGGGGCAGAACACTGAAGCTTTCTTT